The present entry profiles one T cell receptor (beta chain) with its context. Its antigen is as yet unknown. The data belong to a study of T cell repertoires in cytomegalovirus infection. Across the study: Public TCR beta signatures indicated both CMV infection and matching HLA type.

The CDR3 consists of 17 residues. Trimming took 0 bases from V and 0 from J, leaving 16 bases between them. Germline V CDR1 and CDR2: GTSNPN, SVGIG (reference sequence). MiXCR, run by TCRdb on the reads, gives a single entry per CDR3 protein. The sample lists more than 400,000 distinct CDR3 sequences, more than 20% occurring once. Study-wide findings and caveats: In two of eight donors, the top clonotype was HLA-C-restricted CMV-specific.

This TCR was sampled from a human donor in good health (CMV status not recorded). Some clones in this sample may be carry-over from other donors' samples. The specimen sequenced was PBMCs. This sequence joins TRBV30 and TRBJ2-3, with unresolved D. The CDR3 loop reads CAWSVYKALPSTDTQYF. CDR3 DNA: TGTGCCTGGAGTGTATATAAAGCCTTACCTAGCACAGATACGCAGTATTTT.